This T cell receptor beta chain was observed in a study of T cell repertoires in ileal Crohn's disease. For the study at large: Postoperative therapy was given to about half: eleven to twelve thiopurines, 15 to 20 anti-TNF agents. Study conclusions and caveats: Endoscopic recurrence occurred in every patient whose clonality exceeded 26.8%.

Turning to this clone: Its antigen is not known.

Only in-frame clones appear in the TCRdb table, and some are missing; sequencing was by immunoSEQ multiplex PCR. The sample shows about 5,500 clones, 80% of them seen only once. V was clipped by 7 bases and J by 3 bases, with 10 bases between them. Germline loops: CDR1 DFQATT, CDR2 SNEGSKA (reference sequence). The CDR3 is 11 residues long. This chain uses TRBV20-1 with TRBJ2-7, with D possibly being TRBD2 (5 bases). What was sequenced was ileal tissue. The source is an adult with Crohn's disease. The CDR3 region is CSGGRDYEQYF. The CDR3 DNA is TGCAGTGGTGGGAGAGACTACGAGCAGTACTTC.